These 22 T cell receptor beta chains came from one sample sequenced in a study of shared clonotypes between healthy human individuals. Some clones are missing from TCRdb's copy, which holds only in-frame ones; the method was immunoSEQ multiplex PCR. This table holds 490,000 or so clones, roughly 78% found once. The sequenced sample was PBMCs. These receptors all come from a middle-aged woman in good health. Some clones in this sample may be carry-over from other donors' samples.

This chain connects TRBV30 to TRBJ2-7; unclear D gene. CDR3 length: 13 amino acids. In germline, CDR1 is GTSNPN, CDR2 SVGIG (reference sequence). Trimming cost V 0 bases and J 4 bases, with 10 bases left between them. CDR3 residues: CAWSVLGLYEQYF. CDR3 DNA: TGTGCCTGGAGTGTATTAGGGCTTTACGAGCAGTACTTC. Full variable domain (remainder filled in from reference TRBV30 and TRBJ2-7): SQTIHQWPATLVQPVGSPLSLECTVEGTSNPNLYWYRQAAGRGLQLLFYSVGIGQISSEVPQNLSASRPQDRQFILSSKKLLLSDSGFYLCAWSVLGLYEQYFGPGTRLTVT.

This rearrangement joins TRBV19 to TRBJ2-7, with TRBD1 matching 9 bases. There are 16 residues in the CDR3. V lost 3 bases to trimming and J lost 3 bases; unmatched junction nucleotides: 9. Per the germline V gene, CDR1 is LNHDA and CDR2 is SQIVND (reference sequence). CDR3 DNA: TGTGCCAGTAGTATCCGGACAGGGGATACCCACTACGAGCAGTACTTC. It translates to CASSIRTGDTHYEQYF.

The chain links TRBV11-2 to TRBJ1-4; possible D gene TRBD1, 5 bases. Trimming shortened V by 7 bases and J by 6 bases, and 15 bases separated the two germline ends. In germline, CDR1 is SGHAT, CDR2 FQNNGV. The CDR3 runs 14 residues. This CDR3 reads CASTRGLLDEKLFF. In DNA, the CDR3 is TGTGCCAGCACCCGGGGCCTTTTAGATGAAAAACTGTTTTTT.

Sample share makes this clone medium-sized. At the DNA level, this CDR3 is encoded by other sequences in the same sample as well. V and J are TRBV30 and TRBJ1-2; 7 bases agree with TRBD1. J was trimmed by 3 bases and V by 0 bases; bases with no gene match: 10. Germline CDR1 and CDR2: GTSNPN and SVGIG (reference sequence). This CDR3 has 16 residues. The CDR3 spells CAWSVNPQGTHYGYTF. The CDR3 nucleotides are TGTGCCTGGAGTGTCAACCCACAGGGGACTCACTATGGCTACACCTTC. Supplemented by reference TRBV30 and TRBJ1-2, the full variable domain reads SQTIHQWPATLVQPVGSPLSLECTVEGTSNPNLYWYRQAAGRGLQLLFYSVGIGQISSEVPQNLSASRPQDRQFILSSKKLLLSDSGFYLCAWSVNPQGTHYGYTFGSGTRLTVV.

The chain joins TRBV14 to TRBJ2-7, with no clear D. CDR3 length equals 18 residues. The V end lost 0 bases, the J end lost 1 base, and 19 bases lay between the germline ends. Germline CDR1 SGHDN, CDR2 FVKESK. Here the CDR3 DNA reads TGTGCCAGCAGCCAAGAGCGGATTGGGGTTCCCCCTTCCTACGAGCAGTACTTC. Translating gives CASSQERIGVPPSYEQYF.

The V gene is TRBV5-1, the J gene TRBJ2-1, with unresolved D. This CDR3 contains 14 residues. Trimming cost V 4 bases and J 0 bases, with 8 bases left between them. The germline V gene encodes CDR1 SGHRS and CDR2 YFSETQ. CDR3 nucleotides: TGCGCCAGCAGCCCCGCTAGCTCCTACAATGAGCAGTTCTTC. Translation: CASSPASSYNEQFF.

In DNA form, the CDR3 reads TGTGCCAGCAGTGCAGGCTATAATTCACCCCTCCACTTT. Amino acid sequence: CASSAGYNSPLHF. The chain carries TRBV2 and TRBJ1-6; D unresolved. The CDR3 sequence is 13 residues long. Trimming removed 4 bases from V and 3 bases from J, with 4 bases in between. Germline CDR1 and CDR2: SNHLY and FYNNEI.

CDR3 amino acids: CASSSSGDEQYF. For the CDR3, the DNA is TGTGCCAGCAGTTCTTCAGGGGACGAGCAGTACTTC. The chain is built from TRBV28 and TRBJ2-7, with TRBD1 as a possible D gene (6 bases). Trimming left V 4 bases short and J 5 bases short, with 9 bases between. Germline V gene lookup returns CDR1 MDHEN and CDR2 SYDVKM. This CDR3 contains 12 residues.

This rearrangement joins TRBV27 to TRBJ2-7; TRBD1 matches 8 bases. Looked up from germline, CDR1 is MNHEY and CDR2 is SMNVEV (reference sequence). The V gene end was trimmed by 6 bases and the J gene end by 5 bases; junction bases not matched to a gene: 9. This CDR3 has 14 residues. DNA of the CDR3: TGTGCCAGCAGCTTTAATGGCAGGGGGCACGAGCAGTACTTC. This encodes CASSFNGRGHEQYF.

The J gene is TRBJ2-3, the V gene TRBV10-3; D call uncertain. CDR1 is ENHRY, CDR2 SYGVKD, per germline. Trimming took off 3 bases at V and 4 bases at J, with 8 bases between the two ends. This CDR3 region has 13 residues. CDR3 amino acids: CAISDPEADTQYF. Here the CDR3 DNA reads TGTGCCATCAGTGACCCCGAGGCAGATACGCAGTATTTT.

This chain connects TRBV30 to TRBJ2-5; 9 nucleotides line up with TRBD2. The CDR3 loop spans 15 amino acids. The V segment lost 1 base and the J segment 5 bases; nucleotides outside the gene matches: 8. Germline V lookup: CDR1 GTSNPN, CDR2 SVGIG (reference sequence). The DNA of the CDR3 is TGTGCCTGGAGTGGAGCTAGCGGGATTCTGGAGACCCAGTACTTC. Its protein is CAWSGASGILETQYF.

This chain connects TRBV5-1 to TRBJ2-5; TRBD1 might be the D (6 bases). This CDR3 region has 12 residues. Germline V gene data show CDR1 as SGHRS and CDR2 as YFSETQ. The V end lost 5 bases, the J end lost 3 bases, and 8 bases lay between the germline ends. CDR3 bases: TGCGCCAGCAGAGGGGGAAAAGAGACCCAGTACTTC. This gives the protein CASRGGKETQYF. Full variable domain (rest looked up from reference TRBV5-1 and TRBJ2-5): KAGVTQTPRYLIKTRGQQVTLSCSPISGHRSVSWYQQTPGQGLQFLFEYFSETQRNKGNFPGRFSGRQFSNSRSEMNVSTLELGDSALYLCASRGGKETQYFGPGTRLLVL.

This chain links TRBV23-1 with TRBJ2-7, with 7 bases matching TRBD1. TRBV23-1 is given ORF status, its function remaining uncertain. The CDR3 is 15 residues long. V lost 8 bases to trimming and J lost 4 bases; unmatched junction nucleotides: 14. CDR3 region: CASVKTGTDPYEQYF. CDR3 sequence (DNA): TGCGCCAGCGTTAAGACCGGGACAGACCCTTACGAGCAGTACTTC.

The gene calls are TRBV5-6 and TRBJ2-5, with 13 bases fitting TRBD2. The germline gives CDR1 SGHDT, CDR2 YYEEEE. The CDR3 covers 17 residues. Germline trimming cut 4 bases from V and 5 bases from J; bases unmatched to any gene: 11. The CDR3 bases are TGTGCCAGCAGCCCGAGGACTAGCGGGAGTGTGGGGGAGACCCAGTACTTC. Translated: CASSPRTSGSVGETQYF.

The rearrangement links TRBV6-6 to TRBJ2-1; TRBD2 might be the D (5 bases). V lost 7 bases to trimming and J lost 7 bases, with 14 bases between them. The CDR3 spans 13 residues. Germline CDR1 and CDR2: MNHNY and SVGAGI (reference sequence). This CDR3 is CASKEEDMNEQFF. The CDR3 coding sequence is TGTGCCAGCAAGGAGGAAGACATGAATGAGCAGTTCTTC.

V gene TRBV28 combines with J gene TRBJ2-5; 10 bases align to TRBD1. TRBJ2-7 matches the DNA end more closely, so the J call is doubtful. CDR3 length equals 14 residues. Looked up from germline, CDR1 is MDHEN and CDR2 is SYDVKM. The CDR3 loop reads CASSIRQGAREQYF. CDR3 coding DNA: TGTGCCAGCAGTATACGACAGGGGGCCCGCGAGCAGTACTTC.

The V gene is TRBV9, the J gene TRBJ2-5; 9 positions agree with TRBD2. The length of the CDR3 is 15 residues. V shed 3 bases and J 5 bases; nucleotides not matched to a gene: 8. Germline loops: CDR1 SGDLS, CDR2 YYNGEE. The CDR3 protein is CASSATGTSWETQYF. The CDR3 DNA reads as TGTGCCAGCAGCGCCACAGGGACTAGCTGGGAGACCCAGTACTTC.

The chain couples TRBV7-9 to TRBJ2-7, with a weak D call TRBD1 (6 bases). V dropped 4 bases and J dropped 5 bases, with 18 bases sitting between them. The CDR3 has 15 amino acids. Per germline, CDR1 SEHNR and CDR2 FQNEAQ (reference sequence). The CDR3 nucleotides read TGTGCCAGCAGCTCAAGCATTTCGGGACACCACGAGCAGTACTTC. This gives the protein CASSSSISGHHEQYF.

The chain is built from TRBV30 and TRBJ1-4; D might be TRBD1 (5 bases). Trimming removed 1 base at V and 8 bases at J, with 17 bases between. CDR3 size: 15 residues. Germline loops: CDR1 GTSNPN, CDR2 SVGIG (reference sequence). This CDR3 reads CAWSALQGQPEKLFF. The DNA for the CDR3 is TGTGCCTGGAGTGCGCTGCAGGGTCAACCCGAAAAACTGTTTTTT.

The rearrangement links TRBV6-4 to TRBJ2-2; D remains unclear. Looked up from germline, CDR1 is MRHNA and CDR2 is SNTAGT. CDR3 length equals 13 residues. The V gene lost 4 bases and the J gene lost 3 bases, with 6 bases spanning the gap. The CDR3 here is CASSGEDTGELFF. The CDR3 region has the DNA TGTGCCAGCAGTGGAGAGGACACCGGGGAGCTGTTTTTT.

This clone showed up just once. The chain uses TRBV11-2 and TRBJ2-7, with 9 bases lining up with TRBD1. With V trimmed by 3 bases and J by 4 bases, 7 bases remained unmatched. This CDR3 comprises 15 residues. CDR1 and CDR2 (germline): SGHAT, FQNNGV. The CDR3 loop is CASSLGGQGGYEQYF. As DNA, the CDR3 is TGTGCCAGCAGCTTGGGGGGACAGGGAGGGTACGAGCAGTACTTC.

V usage is TRBV7-2 and J usage is TRBJ2-3; 13 positions agree with TRBD2. The germline V gene has CDR1 SGHTA and CDR2 FQGNSA. The CDR3 has 18 residues. Trimming took 1 base from V and 2 from J; bases not matched to a gene: 6. CDR3 coding DNA: TGTGCCAGCAGCTTAGGACTAGCGGGAGGACTATACACAGATACGCAGTATTTT. Translating gives CASSLGLAGGLYTDTQYF.